This TCR beta chain appears in the sequencing data of a study of cytomegalovirus exposure and HLA in healthy donors. Amplification used 60 Vbeta primers and 13 Jbeta primers. Assay used: immunoSEQ multiplex PCR; TCRdb lists only in-frame clones, some missing. This repertoire comprises 49,000 or so clones; its ten largest clones make up about 25%. Every donor was a healthy person donating bone marrow. Germline lookup yields CDR1 SEHNR and CDR2 FQNEAQ (reference sequence). This CDR3 is 14 amino acids long. V was trimmed by 8 bases and J by 2 bases, leaving 12 bases between them. Sequenced material: PBMCs. This clonotype was obtained from a middle-aged man in good health and CMV-seropositive. The V and J genes are TRBV7-9 and TRBJ1-4, with unresolved D. The chain's CDR3 is CASAGGPTNEKLFF. The CDR3 DNA is TGTGCCAGCGCGGGAGGGCCCACTAATGAAAAACTGTTTTTT.